This T cell receptor beta chain was identified in a study of blood T cell repertoires in COVID-19. The repertoire was sequenced with immunoSEQ multiplex PCR; TCRdb's copy has only in-frame clones and lacks some. The data show around 150,000 clones, around 76% seen once. This CDR3 spans 12 amino acids. Trimming removed 6 bases at V and 10 bases at J, with 15 bases between. Germline loops: CDR1 MNHEY, CDR2 SVGAGI. The source material was peripheral blood. The receptor's source is a man in his 60s with acute or convalescent COVID-19. The chain joins TRBV6-5 to TRBJ1-1; D gene unclear. CDR3 in DNA: TGTGCCAGCAGCAACCGAGGGCCCCCAGCTTTCTTT. Translation: CASSNRGPPAFF.